The next 8 T cell receptor beta chains were all read from a single sample in a study of CD8 T cells in ankylosing spondylitis. Using its own MiXCR run on the 5' RACE reads, TCRdb lists one record per CDR3 protein. The table lists approximately 200,000 distinct CDR3 sequences, around 13% of them singletons. The specimen was blood, either unsorted or a sorted T cell fraction (not recorded which). These receptors all come from a female donor with ankylosing spondylitis or in good health (not recorded which).

The chain recombines TRBV19 with TRBJ2-3, with a tentative D call TRBD2 (5 bases). CDR1 is LNHDA, CDR2 SQIVND, per germline (reference sequence). The length of the CDR3 is 13 residues. V shed 3 bases and J shed 6 bases, with 10 bases lying between them. In DNA, the CDR3 is TGTGCCAGTAGTATTCCTCCGGGGGATACGCAGTATTTT. Protein sequence: CASSIPPGDTQYF.

The rearrangement joins TRBV12-3 or TRBV12-4 to TRBJ2-5, with D possibly matching TRBD1 (6 bases). The CDR3 runs 12 residues. Trimming left V 7 bases short and J 5 bases short, with 11 bases between. CDR3 DNA sequence: TGTGCCAGCACTCAGGGGTTGGAGACCCAGTACTTC. Translating it yields CASTQGLETQYF.

This clonotype has just a few counts. V gene TRBV20-1 combines with J gene TRBJ2-5, with 13 bases fitting TRBD2. Germline V gives CDR1 DFQATT, CDR2 SNEGSKA (reference sequence). V lost 1 base, J lost 6 bases, and 8 bases stayed unmatched. The CDR3 covers 16 residues. The CDR3 bases are TGCAGTGCTAGAGGTAGACTAGCGGGAGGTTGGAAGACCCAGTACTTC. This encodes CSARGRLAGGWKTQYF.

V and J are TRBV11-2 and TRBJ2-3; tentative D call: TRBD1 (5 bases). Germline CDR1 is SGHAT and CDR2 is FQNNGV. With 0 bases removed from V and 6 bases from J, the gap between germline ends came to 7 bases. The CDR3 has 13 residues. DNA for the CDR3: TGTGCCAGCAGCTTAGACAGGGCGGATACGCAGTATTTT. It is translated as CASSLDRADTQYF.

This clonotype was detected ten times or more. The chain is built from TRBV20-1 and TRBJ2-7; 10 bases match TRBD2. The CDR3 has 14 amino acids. Germline V gene lookup returns CDR1 DFQATT and CDR2 SNEGSKA (reference sequence). J was trimmed by 5 bases and V by 5 bases; bases with no gene match: 9. The CDR3 nucleotides are TGCAGTGCTCTCTCACTAGCGGGAAGGCACGAGCAGTACTTC. This codes for CSALSLAGRHEQYF.

This clonotype was found many times. The V call is TRBV2, the J call TRBJ1-1, with 8 bases identical to TRBD1. V lost 8 bases to trimming and J lost 0 bases; unmatched junction nucleotides: 5. The CDR3 covers 14 residues. Germline CDR1 reads SNHLY; CDR2 reads FYNNEI. CDR3 DNA: TGTGCCAGCCGCAAGACAGGGGTGAACACTGAAGCTTTCTTT. Protein: CASRKTGVNTEAFF.

This clonotype was observed many times. V gene TRBV7-2 combines with J gene TRBJ2-2, with a possible D match to TRBD2 (5 bases). This CDR3 is 14 amino acids long. From germline, CDR1 is SGHTA and CDR2 FQGNSA. V shed 4 bases and J shed 6 bases, with 12 bases lying between them. The CDR3 here is CASSSGSPPGELFF. In nucleotides, the CDR3 is TGTGCCAGCAGCTCGGGATCTCCTCCCGGGGAGCTGTTTTTT.

The sample holds many counts of this clonotype. V and J are TRBV29-1 and TRBJ1-2; the D gene is possibly TRBD1 (6 bases). Trimming took off 7 bases at V and 7 bases at J, with 19 bases between the two ends. The CDR3 runs to 13 residues. CDR1 is SQVTM, CDR2 ANQGSEA, per germline. The chain's CDR3 is CSGGERGQSGYTF. Written as DNA, the CDR3 is TGCAGCGGGGGAGAGAGGGGACAATCTGGCTACACCTTC.